The 13 T cell receptor beta chains below all came from one sample that was sequenced in a study of regulatory T cells in long-lasting Graves disease. Assembly of TCR beta libraries relied on iRepertoire HTBI primers together with Arm-PCR of CDR3 regions. TCRdb processed the multiplex PCR reads anew with MiXCR; each CDR3 protein has one entry. The table shows 310,000 or so distinct CDR3 sequences, with around 21% occurring only once. The time point is: persistent/refractory GD, antithyroid drugs over 5 years with positive TRAb. Construction of the TCR library relied on RNA isolated from PBMCs. Sequences were derived from peripheral blood mononuclear cells (PBMCs), sampled when the disease was refractory, from a patient treated with antithyroid drugs. These receptors were obtained from a female donor with Graves disease.

This clonotype was seen only a few times. V gene TRBV7-6 combines with J gene TRBJ2-4; 8 nucleotides align to TRBD1. The CDR3 is 15 residues long. With V trimmed by 0 bases and J by 7 bases, 5 bases remained unmatched. Germline V gene lookup returns CDR1 SGHVS and CDR2 FNYEAQ. DNA for the CDR3: TGTGCCAGCAGCTTAGCTAATAACAGGGGGAACATTCAGTACTTC. Translating it yields CASSLANNRGNIQYF. The variable domain in full, completed from reference TRBV7-6 and TRBJ2-4, reads GAGVSQSPRYKVTKRGQDVALRCDPISGHVSLYWYRQALGQGPEFLTYFNYEAQQDKSGLPNDRFSAERPEGSISTLTIQRTEQRDSAMYRCASSLANNRGNIQYFGAGTRLSVL.

This clonotype came up once. This rearrangement joins TRBV2 to TRBJ2-5, with D unresolved. CDR3 length equals 15 residues. V was shortened by 10 bases and J by 2 bases, with 20 bases between the two germline ends. The germline gives CDR1 SNHLY, CDR2 FYNNEI. The CDR3 loop reads CAKAAGLALQETQYF. The CDR3 DNA follows: TGTGCCAAGGCAGCAGGTCTGGCACTTCAAGAGACCCAGTACTTC.

This clonotype has more than one count but fewer than ten. The chain is built from TRBV10-3 and TRBJ1-1; D unclear. Trimming removed 3 bases from V and 1 base from J, with 6 bases in between. Germline CDR1 and CDR2: ENHRY and SYGVKD. The CDR3 spans 13 residues. This chain's CDR3 is CAISEAGNTEAFF. CDR3 DNA sequence: TGTGCCATCAGTGAAGCGGGGAACACTGAAGCTTTCTTT.

This clonotype was found a few times. V gene TRBV6-4 combines with J gene TRBJ2-1; D tentatively fits TRBD1 or TRBD2 (6 bases each). Germline V gives CDR1 MRHNA, CDR2 SNTAGT. The V gene lost 3 bases and the J gene lost 10 bases, with 13 bases spanning the gap. The CDR3 loop spans 13 amino acids. The CDR3 region has the DNA TGTGCCAGCAGTGAATCGGGGGCGGGGGAGCAGTTCTTC. Protein product: CASSESGAGEQFF.

The V and J genes are TRBV10-3 and TRBJ2-7; 11 bases match TRBD2. V shed 6 bases, J shed 5 bases, and the junction held 9 bases outside the gene matches. CDR1 and CDR2 from the germline V gene are ENHRY and SYGVKD. CDR3 length equals 15 residues. The CDR3 DNA sequence: TGTGCCATCAGCCCGACCGGGACTAGCGGCCACGAGCAGTACTTC. This encodes CAISPTGTSGHEQYF.

To note about this clonotype: A read error may be the cause here, since a much bigger clone is one base away. This sequence joins TRBV28 and TRBJ1-6; D remains ambiguous. V lost 6 bases, J lost 0 bases, and 18 bases lay in between. The CDR3 length is 18 residues. Germline CDR1 is MDHEN and CDR2 is SYDVKM. CDR3 in amino acids: CASSRNGSTSSYNSPLHF. DNA of the CDR3: TGTGCCAGCAGCCGCAACGGGAGCACGAGCTCCTATAATTCACCCCTCCACTTT.

This clonotype occurred a few times. The chain couples TRBV7-2 to TRBJ2-7, with 10 positions matching TRBD2. Germline V gene lookup returns CDR1 SGHTA and CDR2 FQGNSA. After removal of 1 base from V and 4 bases from J, the junction contained 7 bases not matched to a gene. The CDR3 extends over 16 amino acids. CDR3 sequence reads: CASSLGPSGSMYEQYF. CDR3 coding DNA: TGTGCCAGCAGCTTAGGGCCTAGCGGGAGTATGTACGAGCAGTACTTC.

This clonotype was found many times. This chain joins TRBV7-3 and TRBJ2-7, with TRBD1 matching over 7 bases. Germline lookup yields CDR1 SGHTA and CDR2 FQGTGA. The CDR3 covers 13 residues. The trim removed 5 bases at V and 9 bases at J, leaving 10 bases unmatched. This CDR3 reads CASSERQGSVQYF. CDR3 DNA sequence: TGTGCCAGCAGCGAGAGACAGGGCAGTGTGCAGTACTTC.

The J gene is TRBJ1-2, the V gene TRBV29-1; no reliable D call. The CDR3 length is 12 residues. V lost 4 bases and J 6 bases, leaving 12 bases between the germline ends. CDR1 and CDR2 (germline): SQVTM, ANQGSEA. The CDR3 loop is CSVAGGRHGYTF. CDR3 sequence (DNA): TGCAGCGTTGCCGGAGGACGCCATGGCTACACCTTC.

This clonotype has only a few counts. Sequence at one end of the junction differs from germline and may be a read error. The V call is TRBV3-1, the J call TRBJ1-2, with D uncertain. The germline V gene encodes CDR1 LGHDT and CDR2 YNNKEL (reference sequence). The CDR3 spans 14 residues. The CDR3: CASSQGNEDYGCTF. For the CDR3, the DNA is TGTGCCAGCAGCCAAGGGAACGAAGACTATGGCTGCACCTTC.

The chain couples TRBV4-1 to TRBJ2-7, with D perhaps TRBD2 (5 bases). The germline V gene encodes CDR1 MGHRA and CDR2 YSYEKL. Between the trimmed V and J ends, which lost 0 bases and 1 base, there was a span of 10 bases. The CDR3 spans 15 residues. CDR3: CASSQEEGLSYEQYF. CDR3 bases: TGCGCCAGCAGCCAAGAAGAGGGCCTTTCCTACGAGCAGTACTTC.

In this sample, this clonotype turned up a few times. The J gene is TRBJ2-7, the V gene TRBV7-9; 8 bases fit TRBD2. CDR1 is SEHNR and CDR2 is FQNEAQ in the germline V gene (reference sequence). Unmatched junction bases numbered 15, after V lost 1 base and J lost 7 bases. This CDR3 region has 17 residues. In DNA form, the CDR3 reads TGTGCCAGCAGCTTAGAGACCGGGACTAGTCTCCCTGGGGAGCAGTACTTC. It is translated as CASSLETGTSLPGEQYF.

This chain uses TRBV20-1 with TRBJ2-7; D might be TRBD1 (6 bases). There are 14 residues in the CDR3. Germline-derived CDR1 and CDR2 are DFQATT and SNEGSKA (reference sequence). Trimming pared 2 bases from V and 2 bases from J, leaving 13 bases between. As DNA, the CDR3 is TGCAGTGCTAGATCTTCAGGGGCCCCCTACGAGCAGTACTTC. Residues: CSARSSGAPYEQYF.